This TCR beta chain originates from a study of T cell responses to AZD1222 COVID-19 vaccine. Using immunoSEQ multiplex PCR, the repertoire was profiled, and TCRdb retains in-frame clones only, with some absent. The sample records roughly 120,000 clones, 90% to 95% being singletons. Of note for this clone: The same CDR3 also results from other DNA sequences found in this sample.

The V gene lost 3 bases and the J gene lost 4 bases, with 3 bases spanning the gap. The CDR3 totals 11 residues. This chain uses TRBV12-3 or TRBV12-4 with TRBJ2-5; no clear D gene. This TCR derives from an adult in good health. Sequencing was performed on peripheral blood, taken on day 0 of AZD1222 vaccination. The CDR3 reads CASSLGETQYF. In DNA, the CDR3 is TGTGCCAGCAGTTTGGGAGAGACCCAGTACTTC.